Presented here are 29 T cell receptor beta chains from one specimen sequenced in a study of blood T cell repertoires in COVID-19. Sequencing was performed with immunoSEQ multiplex PCR; in TCRdb, only in-frame clones are kept and a portion is missing. The data hold 110,000 or so clones, with 84% observed a single time. The sequenced sample consisted of peripheral blood. These receptors were obtained from a woman in her thirties or forties with acute or convalescent COVID-19.

The V gene is TRBV27, the J gene TRBJ1-5, with a tentative D call TRBD1 (5 bases). CDR3 length: 16 amino acids. V lost 5 bases, J lost 5 bases, and 19 bases lay in between. CDR1 and CDR2 (germline): MNHEY, SMNVEV (reference sequence). The CDR3 reads CASSPPGRGRYQPQHF. The CDR3 region has the DNA TGTGCCAGCAGTCCCCCCGGGAGGGGCCGATATCAGCCCCAGCATTTT.

This clone was counted a single time. The V gene is TRBV29-1, the J gene TRBJ1-2; possible D gene TRBD1, 6 bases. Trimming took 3 bases from V and 8 from J, leaving 22 bases between them. In germline, CDR1 is SQVTM, CDR2 ANQGSEA. The CDR3 sequence is 15 residues long. CDR3 sequence (DNA): TGCAGCGTTGACTCGATCCTAATACAGGGTTTGGGCTACACCTTC. Protein sequence: CSVDSILIQGLGYTF.

J is TRBJ1-1 and V is TRBV11-2; D gene uncertain. The CDR3 runs 15 residues. Germline V gene lookup returns CDR1 SGHAT and CDR2 FQNNGV. V was shortened by 1 base and J by 1 base, with 10 bases between the two germline ends. The CDR3 here is CASSLVRGGNTEAFF. The DNA for the CDR3 is TGTGCCAGCAGCTTAGTTCGGGGAGGGAACACTGAAGCTTTCTTT. Filled out from reference TRBV11-2 and TRBJ1-1, the complete variable domain reads EAGVAQSPRYKIIEKRQSVAFWCNPISGHATLYWYQQILGQGPKLLIQFQNNGVVDDSQLPKDRFSAERLKGVDSTLKIQPAKLEDSAVYLCASSLVRGGNTEAFFGQGTRLTVV.

A few counts support this clone. The chain uses TRBV2 and TRBJ2-7; 8 nucleotides align to TRBD1. CDR1 is SNHLY, CDR2 FYNNEI, per germline. Trimming took 8 bases from V and 1 from J; bases not matched to a gene: 4. This CDR3 is 13 amino acids long. In DNA, the CDR3 is TGTGCCAGCGGTTGGGACAGGTCCTACGAGCAGTACTTC. It codes for CASGWDRSYEQYF.

The sample holds one count of this clone. V is TRBV7-9 and J is TRBJ2-7; 10 nucleotides align to TRBD1. V was clipped by 5 bases and J by 3 bases; unmatched bases: 4. The CDR3 runs 14 residues. The germline V gene encodes CDR1 SEHNR and CDR2 FQNEAQ (reference sequence). CDR3 in DNA: TGTGCCAGCAGCGTCGGACAGGGGGTCTACGAGCAGTACTTC. Translated, it gives CASSVGQGVYEQYF.

CDR3 coding DNA: TGCGCCAGCAGCTTGAGCCGGGGGGCTGATCACGAGCAGTACTTC. Residues: CASSLSRGADHEQYF. The chain carries TRBV5-1 and TRBJ2-7, with a possible D match to TRBD2 (7 bases). The CDR3 consists of 15 residues. Trimming stripped 1 base from V and 5 bases from J, with 16 bases between. Germline V CDR1 and CDR2: SGHRS, YFSETQ. Supplemented by reference TRBV5-1 and TRBJ2-7, the full variable domain reads KAGVTQTPRYLIKTRGQQVTLSCSPISGHRSVSWYQQTPGQGLQFLFEYFSETQRNKGNFPGRFSGRQFSNSRSEMNVSTLELGDSALYLCASSLSRGADHEQYFGPGTRLTVT.

J is TRBJ1-1 and V is TRBV18; D gene unclear. Trimming shortened V by 3 bases and J by 1 base, and 9 bases separated the two germline ends. Germline-derived CDR1 and CDR2 are KGHSH and LQKENI. The CDR3 totals 14 residues. CDR3 sequence: CASSPTTRNTEAFF. The CDR3 DNA reads as TGTGCCAGCTCACCTACGACAAGGAACACTGAAGCTTTCTTT. The full variable domain, completed using reference TRBV18 and TRBJ1-1, is NAGVMQNPRHLVRRRGQEARLRCSPMKGHSHVYWYRQLPEEGLKFMVYLQKENIIDESGMPKERFSAEFPKEGPSILRIQQVVRGDSAAYFCASSPTTRNTEAFFGQGTRLTVV.

This chain links TRBV5-5 with TRBJ1-2; D remains ambiguous. This CDR3 has 15 residues. V lost 0 bases and J 1 base, leaving 10 bases between the germline ends. The germline CDR1 and CDR2 sequences are SGHKS and YYEKEE (reference sequence). The CDR3, as DNA: TGTGCCAGCAGCTTGGGTAGACGGGTTAACTATGGCTACACCTTC. Translated, it gives CASSLGRRVNYGYTF.

This clone was detected a few times. V gene TRBV10-3 combines with J gene TRBJ1-5, with 7 bases matching TRBD1. V was clipped by 2 bases and J by 6 bases; unmatched bases: 13. The length of the CDR3 is 17 residues. Looked up from germline, CDR1 is ENHRY and CDR2 is SYGVKD. DNA of the CDR3: TGTGCCATCAGTGAGACACTTCAGACAGGGTCGAGTCAGCCCCAGCATTTT. Its protein is CAISETLQTGSSQPQHF.

V gene TRBV6-5 combines with J gene TRBJ1-5; D gene uncertain. V was trimmed by 0 bases and J by 7 bases, leaving 10 bases between them. CDR3 length: 14 residues. Germline CDR1 is MNHEY and CDR2 is SVGAGI. The CDR3 DNA follows: TGTGCCAGCAGTTACTCGAGGGTCAACCAGCCCCAGCATTTT. Translated: CASSYSRVNQPQHF.

This chain connects TRBV6-5 to TRBJ2-5; D is unclear. The germline V and J ends were trimmed by 2 bases and 2 bases, with 12 bases remaining between them. The germline gives CDR1 MNHEY, CDR2 SVGAGI. The CDR3 consists of 15 residues. The CDR3 protein is CASSYVANLQETQYF. DNA for the CDR3: TGTGCCAGCAGTTACGTGGCAAACCTGCAAGAGACCCAGTACTTC.

This clone is a singleton in its sample. The V and J genes are TRBV7-8 and TRBJ2-5; 7 bases are a match to TRBD2. Germline values: CDR1 SGHVS, CDR2 FQNEAQ. The CDR3 has 16 residues. Unmatched junction bases numbered 10, after V lost 1 base and J lost 5 bases. CDR3 amino acids: CASSLGSWGGRETQYF. In DNA, the CDR3 is TGTGCCAGCAGCTTAGGGTCTTGGGGGGGGAGGGAGACCCAGTACTTC.

This clone was detected a few times. The J gene is TRBJ1-4, the V gene TRBV4-1, with TRBD1 identical over 9 bases. J was trimmed by 4 bases and V by 2 bases; bases with no gene match: 2. The CDR3 contains 15 residues. Germline assignment: CDR1 MGHRA and CDR2 YSYEKL. The DNA of the CDR3 is TGCGCCAGCAGCCAACCGGGACAGGGTAATGAAAAACTGTTTTTT. Protein: CASSQPGQGNEKLFF.

This rearrangement joins TRBV3-1 (or the pseudogene TRBV3-2) to TRBJ1-1; D gene unclear. Germline V gives CDR1 LGHDT, CDR2 YNNKEL (reference sequence). The CDR3 has 15 amino acids. Trimming cost V 1 base and J 1 base, with 10 bases left between them. CDR3 in DNA: TGTGCCAGCAGCCAAGCCCAGCGACCGAACACTGAAGCTTTCTTT. Amino acids: CASSQAQRPNTEAFF.

The CDR3: CASSRDSYYEQYF. CDR3 nucleotide sequence: TGTGCCAGCAGTCGGGACAGCTATTACGAGCAGTACTTC. The chain couples TRBV6-5 to TRBJ2-7; 7 positions match TRBD1. Looked up from germline, CDR1 is MNHEY and CDR2 is SVGAGI. The ends lost 5 bases at V and 4 bases at J; junction bases unmatched: 5. The CDR3 contains 13 residues.

The sample holds one count of this clone. The V and J genes are TRBV5-5 and TRBJ1-6, with D unresolved. V was pared by 2 bases and J by 2 bases, with 8 bases between. The CDR3 is 15 residues long. Germline V gene lookup returns CDR1 SGHKS and CDR2 YYEKEE (reference sequence). CDR3 in amino acids: CASSFTQTYNSPLHF. CDR3 in DNA: TGTGCCAGCAGCTTCACCCAGACCTATAATTCACCCCTCCACTTT.

The chain combines TRBV6-5 with TRBJ1-6, with D perhaps matching TRBD1 (6 bases). CDR1 and CDR2 from the germline V gene are MNHEY and SVGAGI. CDR3 length: 14 amino acids. V lost 2 bases and J lost 12, with 14 bases in between. The CDR3 nucleotides read TGTGCCAGCAGTTACGGGGGCAGAAAAGAACCCCTCCACTTT. The encoded protein is CASSYGGRKEPLHF.

The chain joins TRBV5-4 to TRBJ1-2, with 7 bases fitting TRBD1. CDR3 length: 14 residues. After removal of 4 bases from V and 2 bases from J, the junction contained 5 bases not matched to a gene. Germline V gene lookup returns CDR1 SGHNT and CDR2 YYREEE (reference sequence). In DNA, the CDR3 is TGTGCCAGCAGCACCGACAGGGAGAACTATGGCTACACCTTC. Translating gives CASSTDRENYGYTF.

This rearrangement joins TRBV5-1 to TRBJ1-2; 7 bases are shared with TRBD1. The CDR3 runs to 13 residues. V was clipped by 4 bases and J by 8 bases; unmatched bases: 8. The germline gives CDR1 SGHRS, CDR2 YFSETQ. This CDR3 reads CASSLRDSLGYTF. CDR3 in DNA: TGCGCCAGCAGCCTCCGGGACAGTTTAGGCTACACCTTC.

CDR3 DNA: TGTGCCAGCAGCCCCGGGGGTGGCACAGGGGTGGGGTACTTC. It translates to CASSPGGGTGVGYF. This chain uses TRBV11-2 with TRBJ2-4, with TRBD1 as a possible D gene (7 bases). The CDR3 has 14 amino acids. The V end lost 5 bases, the J end lost 15 bases, and 23 bases lay between the germline ends. Germline V gives CDR1 SGHAT, CDR2 FQNNGV.

DNA of the CDR3: TGTGCCAGCAGCGGACAGGCTGCTTATGGCTACACCTTC. Translation: CASSGQAAYGYTF. The chain has TRBV6-5 and TRBJ1-2; 7 bases match TRBD1. The CDR3 is 13 amino acids. CDR1 is MNHEY and CDR2 is SVGAGI in the germline V gene. The trim removed 6 bases at V and 5 bases at J, leaving 6 bases unmatched.

The V and J genes are TRBV3-1 (or the pseudogene TRBV3-2) and TRBJ1-1, with TRBD1 identical over 10 bases. The germline V gene encodes CDR1 LGHDT and CDR2 YNNKEL (reference sequence). This CDR3 has 15 residues. V trimming: 3 bases; J trimming: 5 bases; junction bases outside the gene matches: 6. The CDR3 region has the DNA TGTGCCAGCAGCCAGATGGACAGGGGGAGGACTGAAGCTTTCTTT. Residues: CASSQMDRGRTEAFF.

J is TRBJ2-1 and V is TRBV9, with D possibly TRBD2 on 6 matching bases. This CDR3 has 14 residues. The V gene's germline CDR1 is SGDLS and CDR2 YYNGEE. With 0 bases removed from V and 8 bases from J, the gap between germline ends came to 12 bases. DNA of the CDR3: TGTGCCAGCAGCGTAGACGGCGGGGTGGATGAGCAGTTCTTC. Protein product: CASSVDGGVDEQFF.

The J gene is TRBJ1-2, the V gene TRBV6-1; tentative D call: TRBD1 (5 bases). The CDR3 extends over 14 amino acids. V lost 3 bases, J lost 5 bases, and 13 bases lay in between. The germline gives CDR1 MNHNS, CDR2 SASEGT. CDR3 region: CASSDLARAYGYTF. The CDR3 nucleotides read TGTGCCAGCAGTGATTTAGCCAGGGCGTATGGCTACACCTTC.

This clone has a single count. The rearrangement links TRBV27 to TRBJ2-3; 9 bases fit TRBD1. The CDR3 extends over 16 amino acids. CDR1 and CDR2 (germline): MNHEY, SMNVEV (reference sequence). V lost 3 bases to trimming and J lost 7 bases; unmatched junction nucleotides: 11. The CDR3 DNA is TGTGCCAGCAGTTTCGGACGGACAGGGGAACGAAATACGCAGTATTTT. Translation: CASSFGRTGERNTQYF.

CDR3 bases: TGTGCCAGTAACGTCAGGGGGGCTGGTATTATCTATGGCTACACCTTC. It codes for CASNVRGAGIIYGYTF. This chain uses TRBV19 with TRBJ1-2; 7 nucleotides align to TRBD1. The V and J ends lost 7 bases and 4 bases, in that order; junction bases with no gene match: 15. This CDR3 has 16 residues. In germline, CDR1 is LNHDA, CDR2 SQIVND (reference sequence).

The chain uses TRBV6-5 and TRBJ1-1; 10 bases agree with TRBD1. After removal of 5 bases from V and 5 bases from J, the junction contained 2 bases not matched to a gene. Germline loops: CDR1 MNHEY, CDR2 SVGAGI. The CDR3 sequence is 13 residues long. The CDR3 sequence is CASSRTGGTEAFF. CDR3 DNA sequence: TGTGCCAGCAGTCGGACAGGGGGGACTGAAGCTTTCTTT.

The rearrangement joins TRBV4-3 to TRBJ1-1; tentatively, D is TRBD1 (6 bases). The CDR3 totals 14 residues. Trimming removed 4 bases at V and 4 bases at J, with 13 bases between. Germline assignment: CDR1 LGHNA and CDR2 YSLEER. CDR3 DNA: TGCGCCAGCAGCCCTGGGGACACCCTCACTGAAGCTTTCTTT. This codes for CASSPGDTLTEAFF.

The genes are TRBV10-3 and TRBJ2-3; 11 bases map to TRBD1. Trimming took 6 bases from V and 6 from J; bases not matched to a gene: 8. The germline V gene has CDR1 ENHRY and CDR2 SYGVKD. This CDR3 has 15 amino acids. In nucleotides, the CDR3 is TGTGCCATCAGGCCCGGGACAGGGGGGGATGATACGCAGTATTTT. This encodes CAIRPGTGGDDTQYF.